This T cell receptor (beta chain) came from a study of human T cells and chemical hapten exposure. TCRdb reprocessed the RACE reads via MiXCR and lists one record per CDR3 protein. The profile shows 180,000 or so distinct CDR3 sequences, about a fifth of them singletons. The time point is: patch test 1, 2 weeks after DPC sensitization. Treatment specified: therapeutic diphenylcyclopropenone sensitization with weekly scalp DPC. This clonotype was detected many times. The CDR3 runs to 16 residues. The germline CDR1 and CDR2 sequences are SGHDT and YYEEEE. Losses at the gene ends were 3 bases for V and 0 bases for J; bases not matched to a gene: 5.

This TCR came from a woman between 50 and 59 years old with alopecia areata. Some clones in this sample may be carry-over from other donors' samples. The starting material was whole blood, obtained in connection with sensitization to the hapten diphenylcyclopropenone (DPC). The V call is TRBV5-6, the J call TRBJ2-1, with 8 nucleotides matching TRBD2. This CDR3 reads CASSSSGTSSYNEQFF. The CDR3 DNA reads TGTGCCAGCAGCTCCTCCGGGACTAGCTCCTACAATGAGCAGTTCTTC.